Given below is one T cell receptor (beta chain) in context. What it binds is not known. TCRdb re-called the reads with MiXCR, one entry per CDR3 protein. The sample carries roughly 150,000 distinct CDR3 sequences, around 30% recorded once. The data are from a study of T cell repertoires in cytomegalovirus infection. Across the whole study: It was recently identified HLA-C-restricted and well-studied HLA-B-restricted CMV epitopes that the study used.

Study-wide findings and caveats: Summed frequency of shared TCR beta families picked out CMV carriers who also had the relevant HLA. HLA-C-restricted CMV clonotypes gave the most frequent clonotype in two of eight donors.

This CDR3 contains 13 residues. The germline gives CDR1 KGHDR, CDR2 SFDVKD. Trimming shortened V by 0 bases and J by 7 bases, and 8 bases separated the two germline ends. Sequencing used CD8+ T cells from cultured PBMCs, obtained from culture after CMV antigen stimulation. This chain joins TRBV24-1 and TRBJ2-5; unclear D gene. The receptor comes from a human donor in good health (CMV status not recorded). Some clones in this sample may be carry-over from other donors' samples. Here the CDR3 reads CATSDLRTGTQYF. Here the CDR3 DNA reads TGTGCCACCAGTGATTTGAGGACCGGGACCCAGTACTTC.